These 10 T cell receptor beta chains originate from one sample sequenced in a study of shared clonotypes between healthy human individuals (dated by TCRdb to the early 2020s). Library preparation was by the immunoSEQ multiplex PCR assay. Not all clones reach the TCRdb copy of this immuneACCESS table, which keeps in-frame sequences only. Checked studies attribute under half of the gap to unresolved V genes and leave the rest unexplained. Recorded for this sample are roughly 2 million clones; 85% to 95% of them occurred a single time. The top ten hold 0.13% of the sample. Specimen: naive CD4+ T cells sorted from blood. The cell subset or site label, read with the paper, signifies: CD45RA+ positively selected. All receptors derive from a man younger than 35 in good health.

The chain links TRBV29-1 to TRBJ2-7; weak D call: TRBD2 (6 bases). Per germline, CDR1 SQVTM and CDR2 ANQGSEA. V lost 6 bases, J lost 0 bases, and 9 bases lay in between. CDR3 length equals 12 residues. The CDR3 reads CSVGRSSYEQYF. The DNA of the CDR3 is TGCAGCGTGGGGAGGAGCTCCTACGAGCAGTACTTC.

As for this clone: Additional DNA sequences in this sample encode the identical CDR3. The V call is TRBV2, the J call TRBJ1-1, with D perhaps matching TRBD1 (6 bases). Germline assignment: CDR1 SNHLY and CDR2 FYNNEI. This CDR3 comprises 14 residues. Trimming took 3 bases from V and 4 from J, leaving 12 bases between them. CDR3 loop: CASSEEGGGTEAFF. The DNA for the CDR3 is TGTGCCAGCAGTGAGGAGGGGGGCGGCACTGAAGCTTTCTTT.

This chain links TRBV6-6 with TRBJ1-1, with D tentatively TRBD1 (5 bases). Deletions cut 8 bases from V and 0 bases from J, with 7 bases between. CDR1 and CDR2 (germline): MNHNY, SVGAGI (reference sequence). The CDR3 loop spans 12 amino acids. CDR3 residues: CASRGVNTEAFF. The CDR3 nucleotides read TGTGCCAGCCGAGGGGTGAACACTGAAGCTTTCTTT.

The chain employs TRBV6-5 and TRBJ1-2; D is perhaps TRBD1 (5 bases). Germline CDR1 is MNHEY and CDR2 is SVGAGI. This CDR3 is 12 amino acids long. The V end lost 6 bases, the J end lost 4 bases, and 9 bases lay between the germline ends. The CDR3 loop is CASRQGLYGYTF. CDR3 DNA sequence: TGTGCCAGCAGGCAGGGCCTCTATGGCTACACCTTC.

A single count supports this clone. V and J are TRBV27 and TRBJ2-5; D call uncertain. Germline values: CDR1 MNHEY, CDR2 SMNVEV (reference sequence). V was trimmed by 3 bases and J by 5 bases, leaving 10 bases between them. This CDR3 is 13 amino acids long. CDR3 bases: TGTGCCAGCAGTTTGGGAAGGTGGGAGACCCAGTACTTC. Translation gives CASSLGRWETQYF.

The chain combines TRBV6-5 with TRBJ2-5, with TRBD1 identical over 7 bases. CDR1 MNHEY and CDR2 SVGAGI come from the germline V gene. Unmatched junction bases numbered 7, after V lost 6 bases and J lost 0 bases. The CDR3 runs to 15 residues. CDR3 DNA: TGTGCCAGCAGCCCCTACACAGGGGACCAAGAGACCCAGTACTTC. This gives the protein CASSPYTGDQETQYF.

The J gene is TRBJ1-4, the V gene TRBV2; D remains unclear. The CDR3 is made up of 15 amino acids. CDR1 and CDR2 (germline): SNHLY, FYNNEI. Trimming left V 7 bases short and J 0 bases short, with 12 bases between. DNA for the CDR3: TGTGCCAGCAAACAAGTGGGGACAACTAATGAAAAACTGTTTTTT. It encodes CASKQVGTTNEKLFF.

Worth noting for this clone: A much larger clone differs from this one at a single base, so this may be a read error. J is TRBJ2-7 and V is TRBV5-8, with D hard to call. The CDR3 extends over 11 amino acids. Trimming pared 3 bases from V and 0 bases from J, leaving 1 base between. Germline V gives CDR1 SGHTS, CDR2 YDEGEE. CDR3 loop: CASSSSYEQYF. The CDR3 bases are TGTGCCAGCAGCTCCTCCTACGAGCAGTACTTC. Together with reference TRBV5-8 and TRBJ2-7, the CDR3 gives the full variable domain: EAGVTQSPTHLIKTRGQQATLRCSPISGHTSVYWYQQALGLGLQFLLWYDEGEERNRGNFPPRFSGRQFPNYSSELNVNALELEDSALYLCASSSSYEQYFGPGTRLTVT.

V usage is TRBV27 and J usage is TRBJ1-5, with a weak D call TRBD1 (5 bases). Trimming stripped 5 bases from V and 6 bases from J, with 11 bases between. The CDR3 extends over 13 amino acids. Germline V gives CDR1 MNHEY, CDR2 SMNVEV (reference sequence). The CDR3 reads CASSVGTFQPQHF. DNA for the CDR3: TGTGCCAGCAGTGTAGGGACCTTTCAGCCCCAGCATTTT.

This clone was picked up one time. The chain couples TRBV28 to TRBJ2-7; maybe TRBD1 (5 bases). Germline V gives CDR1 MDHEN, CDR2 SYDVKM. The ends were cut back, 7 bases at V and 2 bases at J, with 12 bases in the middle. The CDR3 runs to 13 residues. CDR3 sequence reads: CASKTQGAYEQYF. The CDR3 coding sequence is TGTGCCAGCAAAACTCAGGGCGCCTACGAGCAGTACTTC.